This T cell receptor (beta chain) was retrieved from a study of T cell responses to AZD1222 COVID-19 vaccine. General study results and limits: Baseline seropositives among AZD1222 recipients totaled only five to seven. There were mostly white British donors and more females than males, and clonal diversity was possibly underestimated.

This clone was seen a handful of times. Its specificity is not known. Trimming pared 4 bases from V and 5 bases from J, leaving 16 bases between. Germline loops: CDR1 SGDLS, CDR2 YYNGEE. The CDR3 loop spans 16 amino acids. Generated by immunoSEQ multiplex PCR, the TCRdb table keeps only in-frame clones and is missing some. The sample consists of 95,000 to 150,000 clones, approximately 88% of them appearing once. The chain couples TRBV9 to TRBJ1-6; D unclear. The source was peripheral blood, collected on day 0 of AZD1222 vaccination. The sequence was obtained from an adult in good health. CDR3: CASSPDWGGDNSPLHF. The CDR3 DNA reads TGTGCCAGCAGCCCAGACTGGGGTGGGGATAATTCACCCCTCCACTTT.